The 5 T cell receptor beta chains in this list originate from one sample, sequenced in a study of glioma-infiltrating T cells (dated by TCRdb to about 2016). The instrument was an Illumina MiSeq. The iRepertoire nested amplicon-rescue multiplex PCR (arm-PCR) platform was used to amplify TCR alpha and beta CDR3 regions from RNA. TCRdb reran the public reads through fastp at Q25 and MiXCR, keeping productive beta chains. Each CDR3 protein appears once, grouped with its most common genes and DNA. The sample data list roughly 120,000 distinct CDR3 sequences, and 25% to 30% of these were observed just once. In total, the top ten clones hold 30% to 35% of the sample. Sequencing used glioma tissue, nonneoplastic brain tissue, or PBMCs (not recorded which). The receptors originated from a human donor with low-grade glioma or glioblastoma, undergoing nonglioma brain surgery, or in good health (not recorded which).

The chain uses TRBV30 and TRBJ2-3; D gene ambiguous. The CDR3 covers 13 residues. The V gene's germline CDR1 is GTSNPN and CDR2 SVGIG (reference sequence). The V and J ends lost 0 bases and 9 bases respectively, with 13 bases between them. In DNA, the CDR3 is TGTGCCTGGAGTGTAACGTCTATACCCACGCAGTATTTT. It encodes CAWSVTSIPTQYF. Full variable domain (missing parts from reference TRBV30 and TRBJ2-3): SQTIHQWPATLVQPVGSPLSLECTVEGTSNPNLYWYRQAAGRGLQLLFYSVGIGQISSEVPQNLSASRPQDRQFILSSKKLLLSDSGFYLCAWSVTSIPTQYFGPGTRLTVL.

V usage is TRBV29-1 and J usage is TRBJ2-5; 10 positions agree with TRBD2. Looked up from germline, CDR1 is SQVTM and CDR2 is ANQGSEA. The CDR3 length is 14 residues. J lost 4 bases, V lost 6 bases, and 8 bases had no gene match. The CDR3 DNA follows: TGCAGCGTCGCTAGCGGGAGTGGCCCAGAGACCCAGTACTTC. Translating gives CSVASGSGPETQYF.

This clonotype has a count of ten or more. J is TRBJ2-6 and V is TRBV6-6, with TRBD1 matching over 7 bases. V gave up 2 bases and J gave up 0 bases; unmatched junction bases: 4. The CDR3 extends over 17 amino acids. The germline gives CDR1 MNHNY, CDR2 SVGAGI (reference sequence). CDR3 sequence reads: CASSYRGQLSGANVLTF. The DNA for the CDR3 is TGTGCCAGCAGTTACCGGGGACAGCTCTCTGGGGCCAACGTCCTGACTTTC.

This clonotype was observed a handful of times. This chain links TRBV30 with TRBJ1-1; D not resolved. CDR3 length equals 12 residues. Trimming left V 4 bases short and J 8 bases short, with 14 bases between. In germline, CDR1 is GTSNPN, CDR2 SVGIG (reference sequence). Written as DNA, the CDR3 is TGTGCCTGGACCCAAGGGCTCGCGGAAGCTTTCTTT. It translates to CAWTQGLAEAFF.

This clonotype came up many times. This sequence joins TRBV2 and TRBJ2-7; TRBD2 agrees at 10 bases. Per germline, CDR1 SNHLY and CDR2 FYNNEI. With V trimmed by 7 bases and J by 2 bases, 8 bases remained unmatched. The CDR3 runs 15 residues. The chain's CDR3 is CASTLTSGWAYEQYF. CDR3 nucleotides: TGTGCCAGCACCCTGACTAGCGGGTGGGCCTACGAGCAGTACTTC.